This TCR beta chain was identified in a study of CD8+CD57+ T cells in acquired aplastic anemia. Overall study results and limits: Against the total CD4+ and CD8+ pools, patient CD8+CD57+ cells had lower diversity.

Researchers used genomic DNA as the template to profile TCR beta VDJ and CDR3. Via MiXCR, TCRdb re-called the reads, giving one row per CDR3 protein. Among some 16,000 distinct CDR3 sequences listed, less than 45% were seen once. Patients selected for sequencing had displayed CD8+CD57+ cell expansion by flow cytometry. The V gene lost 4 bases and the J gene lost 1 base, with 7 bases spanning the gap. The CDR3 sequence is 13 residues long. The germline V gene encodes CDR1 MNHNS and CDR2 SASEGT. As to this clonotype: Its antigen is still unknown.

The source of this sequence is a human donor with aplastic anemia. The sample comprised CD8+CD57+ T cells sorted from PBMCs. Subset meaning: bead-enriched CD8+CD57+ effector memory T cells from SAA patients. The rearrangement links TRBV6-1 to TRBJ1-2; D unresolved. The CDR3 nucleotides read TGTGCCAGCAGTGTAACCGATAACTATGGCTACACCTTC. It yields the protein CASSVTDNYGYTF.